The rows below give T cell receptor beta chains drawn from one sample of a study of Graves' ophthalmopathy and Graves' hyperthyroidism. TCRdb recomputed calls from the multiplex PCR reads with MiXCR, one row per CDR3 protein. The sample yields roughly 1.1 million distinct CDR3 sequences, 35% to 40% seen once. The sequenced material came from peripheral blood or thyroid tissue (not recorded which). These receptors all stem from an adult man with Graves' hyperthyroidism. Both conserved end residues are part of each CDR3. D genes are given only for firm matches. Clone size is given for some rows only: seen once, a few or many times, or a class if the clone is expanded.

J gene: TRBJ2-5
CDR3 length: 16
clone size: .
V gene: TRBV11-2
D gene: TRBD2
CDR3 protein: CASSPPGGGYTDTQYF
CDR3 DNA: TGTGCCAGCAGCCCTCCGGGGGGGGGCTACACAGATACGCAGTACTTC

J gene: TRBJ1-5
CDR3 length: 14
clone size: .
V gene: TRBV29-1
D gene: .
CDR3 protein: CSVVEAQGESYEHF
CDR3 DNA: TGCAGCGTTGTCGAAGCACAGGGCGAATCCTACGAGCATTTT

J gene: TRBJ1-4
CDR3 length: 14
clone size: many
V gene: TRBV7-2
D gene: TRBD1
CDR3 protein: CASSSGQDVKELFF
CDR3 DNA: TGTGCCAGCAGCTCCGGACAGGATGTTAAGGAACTGTTTTTT

J gene: TRBJ1-5
CDR3 length: 13
clone size: .
V gene: TRBV20-1
D gene: TRBD1
CDR3 protein: CSAETGGSQPQHF
CDR3 DNA: TGCAGTGCTGAGACAGGGGGCAGTCAGCCCCAGCATTTT

J gene: TRBJ2-7
CDR3 length: 15
clone size: few
V gene: TRBV10-3
D gene: TRBD2
CDR3 protein: CASSLGLAGVREQYF
CDR3 DNA: TGTGCCAGCAGCTTGGGCCTAGCGGGGGTGAGGGAGCAGTACTTC

J gene: TRBJ2-2
CDR3 length: 14
clone size: .
V gene: TRBV4-2
D gene: .
CDR3 protein: CASSNDVGTGELFF
CDR3 DNA: TGTGCCAGCAGCAATGACGTCGGGACCGGGGAGCTGTTTTTT

J gene: TRBJ2-7
CDR3 length: 13
clone size: .
V gene: TRBV5-1
D gene: TRBD1
CDR3 protein: CASSPGTGTGQYF
CDR3 DNA: TGCGCCAGCAGCCCCGGGACAGGGACAGGTCAGTACTTC

J gene: TRBJ2-5
CDR3 length: 16
clone size: few
V gene: TRBV20-1
D gene: TRBD2
CDR3 protein: CSASPVLAGGRETQYF
CDR3 DNA: TGCAGTGCGAGTCCCGTGCTAGCGGGAGGACGGGAGACCCAGTACTTC

J gene: TRBJ2-3
CDR3 length: 15
clone size: .
V gene: TRBV20-1
D gene: TRBD2
CDR3 protein: CSASTVAGVLGTQYF
CDR3 DNA: TGCAGTGCCTCAACGGTAGCGGGAGTCCTAGGTACGCAGTATTTT

J gene: TRBJ1-6
CDR3 length: 15
clone size: once
V gene: TRBV11-2
D gene: TRBD1
CDR3 protein: CASSTSGTALAPLHF
CDR3 DNA: TGTGCCAGCAGCACCTCCGGGACAGCCTTAGCACCCCTCCACTTT

J gene: TRBJ1-2
CDR3 length: 12
clone size: many
V gene: TRBV2
D gene: .
CDR3 protein: CASSDAGEGYTF
CDR3 DNA: TGTGCCAGCAGTGATGCAGGGGAGGGCTACACCTTC

J gene: TRBJ2-5
CDR3 length: 13
clone size: .
V gene: TRBV12-5
D gene: .
CDR3 protein: CASNPDTQETQYF
CDR3 DNA: TGTGCCAGCAATCCGGACACCCAAGAGACTCAGTACTTC

J gene: TRBJ1-2
CDR3 length: 17
clone size: .
V gene: TRBV10-2
D gene: TRBD1
CDR3 protein: CASSDDLSQGRPYGYTF
CDR3 DNA: TGCGCCAGCAGTGATGACCTGTCACAGGGGCGGCCCTATGGCTACACCTTC

J gene: TRBJ1-3
CDR3 length: 8
clone size: .
V gene: TRBV11-2
D gene: .
CDR3 protein: CASSPIYF
CDR3 DNA: TGTGCCAGCAGCCCCATATATTTT

J gene: TRBJ2-7
CDR3 length: 14
clone size: .
V gene: TRBV20-1
D gene: TRBD1
CDR3 protein: CSASETGRAYEQYF
CDR3 DNA: TGCAGTGCTAGCGAGACAGGGAGAGCCTACGAGCAGTACTTC

J gene: TRBJ2-7
CDR3 length: 12
clone size: .
V gene: TRBV25-1
D gene: .
CDR3 protein: CASSHSFHEQYF
CDR3 DNA: TGTGCCAGCAGTCATAGCTTCCACGAGCAGTACTTC

J gene: TRBJ2-3
CDR3 length: 16
clone size: .
V gene: TRBV20-1
D gene: TRBD2
CDR3 protein: CSAYTTGTRGVGTQYF
CDR3 DNA: TGCAGTGCTTACACAACCGGGACTAGGGGTGTTGGTACGCAGTATTTT

J gene: TRBJ1-5
CDR3 length: 12
clone size: many
V gene: TRBV19
D gene: .
CDR3 protein: CASSIPPQPQHF
CDR3 DNA: TGTGCCAGTAGTATTCCACCCCAGCCCCAGCATTTT

J gene: TRBJ2-3
CDR3 length: 17
clone size: .
V gene: TRBV7-8
D gene: TRBD2
CDR3 protein: CASSLGAGVGGTDTQYF
CDR3 DNA: TGTGCCAGCAGCTTAGGGGCGGGGGTGGGCGGCACAGATACGCAGTATTTT

J gene: TRBJ1-2
CDR3 length: 16
clone size: .
V gene: TRBV10-2
D gene: TRBD1
CDR3 protein: CASSAKGQVSSYGYTF
CDR3 DNA: TGCGCCAGCAGTGCTAAAGGACAGGTTTCCAGCTATGGCTACACCTTC

J gene: TRBJ1-5
CDR3 length: 15
clone size: few
V gene: TRBV7-2
D gene: .
CDR3 protein: CASSLWARRFQPQHF
CDR3 DNA: TGTGCCAGCAGCTTATGGGCCAGGCGGTTTCAGCCCCAGCATTTT

J gene: TRBJ1-2
CDR3 length: 12
clone size: once
V gene: TRBV5-5
D gene: .
CDR3 protein: CANYGSDYGYTF
CDR3 DNA: TGTGCCAACTACGGGTCGGACTATGGCTACACCTTC

J gene: TRBJ2-7
CDR3 length: 16
clone size: .
V gene: TRBV27
D gene: .
CDR3 protein: CASSFSFGVGPYEQYF
CDR3 DNA: TGTGCCAGCAGTTTCTCTTTCGGAGTAGGGCCCTACGAGCAGTACTTC

J gene: TRBJ2-2
CDR3 length: 16
clone size: .
V gene: TRBV7-9
D gene: .
CDR3 protein: CASSLVGPRNTGELFF
CDR3 DNA: TGTGCCAGCAGCTTAGTAGGGCCACGGAACACCGGGGAGCTGTTTTTT

J gene: TRBJ2-5
CDR3 length: 14
clone size: few
V gene: TRBV12-3/TRBV12-4
D gene: TRBD1
CDR3 protein: CASSKDRRQETQYF
CDR3 DNA: TGTGCCAGCAGTAAGGACAGGCGTCAAGAGACCCAGTACTTC

J gene: TRBJ1-1
CDR3 length: 20
clone size: .
V gene: TRBV5-1
D gene: TRBD1
CDR3 protein: CASSLTGRWRQGDADTEAFF
CDR3 DNA: TGCGCCAGCAGCCTTACGGGGCGTTGGCGGCAGGGGGATGCGGACACTGAAGCTTTCTTT

J gene: TRBJ2-5
CDR3 length: 17
clone size: .
V gene: TRBV7-6
D gene: TRBD2
CDR3 protein: CASSGPGTSEYQETQYF
CDR3 DNA: TGTGCCAGCAGCGGCCCCGGGACTAGCGAGTACCAAGAGACCCAGTACTTC

J gene: TRBJ2-5
CDR3 length: 15
clone size: many
V gene: TRBV7-6
D gene: .
CDR3 protein: CASSLPPQSRETQYF
CDR3 DNA: TGTGCCAGCAGCTTACCTCCCCAGAGTAGGGAGACCCAGTACTTC

J gene: TRBJ1-1
CDR3 length: 14
clone size: many
V gene: TRBV13
D gene: .
CDR3 protein: CASSFGLMNTEAFF
CDR3 DNA: TGTGCCAGCAGCTTCGGGCTCATGAACACTGAAGCTTTCTTT

J gene: TRBJ1-1
CDR3 length: 12
clone size: many
V gene: TRBV7-6
D gene: .
CDR3 protein: CASSLSRNEAFF
CDR3 DNA: TGTGCCAGCAGCTTATCTCGAAATGAAGCTTTCTTT

J gene: TRBJ2-5
CDR3 length: 16
clone size: few
V gene: TRBV6-6
D gene: .
CDR3 protein: CASSYSPRVGRETQYF
CDR3 DNA: TGTGCCAGCAGTTACTCCCCTAGGGTAGGGCGAGAGACCCAGTACTTC

J gene: TRBJ2-5
CDR3 length: 14
clone size: many
V gene: TRBV19
D gene: TRBD2
CDR3 protein: CASSFLGLAETQYF
CDR3 DNA: TGTGCCAGTAGTTTTCTGGGACTAGCCGAGACCCAGTACTTC

J gene: TRBJ1-1
CDR3 length: 15
clone size: many
V gene: TRBV10-3
D gene: .
CDR3 protein: CAISESGQMNTEAFF
CDR3 DNA: TGTGCCATCAGTGAGTCAGGCCAGATGAACACTGAAGCTTTCTTT

J gene: TRBJ2-5
CDR3 length: 14
clone size: .
V gene: TRBV9
D gene: .
CDR3 protein: CASSPGRLGGTQYF
CDR3 DNA: TGTGCCAGCAGCCCCGGGAGGTTAGGGGGGACCCAGTACTTC

J gene: TRBJ2-7
CDR3 length: 11
clone size: .
V gene: TRBV29-1
D gene: .
CDR3 protein: CSLATFAEQYF
CDR3 DNA: TGCAGCTTAGCGACTTTTGCCGAGCAGTACTTC

J gene: TRBJ1-6
CDR3 length: 16
clone size: .
V gene: TRBV27
D gene: TRBD1
CDR3 protein: CASRVMGTGVFSPLHF
CDR3 DNA: TGTGCCAGCCGGGTAATGGGAACAGGGGTTTTTTCACCCCTCCACTTT

J gene: TRBJ1-3
CDR3 length: 19
clone size: few
V gene: TRBV5-5
D gene: TRBD1
CDR3 protein: CASSQRYDGTGSSGNTIYF
CDR3 DNA: TGCGCCAGCAGCCAAAGATACGACGGGACAGGAAGCTCTGGAAACACCATATATTTT

J gene: TRBJ2-7
CDR3 length: 15
clone size: .
V gene: TRBV20-1
D gene: TRBD2
CDR3 protein: CSARNVDGGIHEQYF
CDR3 DNA: TGCAGTGCTAGAAACGTGGACGGGGGGATCCACGAGCAGTACTTC

J gene: TRBJ1-5
CDR3 length: 16
clone size: .
V gene: TRBV11-2
D gene: .
CDR3 protein: CASSDRTVYSNQPQHF
CDR3 DNA: TGTGCCAGCAGTGATCGGACAGTCTATAGCAATCAGCCCCAGCATTTT

J gene: TRBJ1-3
CDR3 length: 15
clone size: .
V gene: TRBV14
D gene: .
CDR3 protein: CASSQVRTSGNTIYF
CDR3 DNA: TGTGCCAGCAGCCAAGTAAGGACCTCTGGAAACACCATATATTTT

J gene: TRBJ2-5
CDR3 length: 20
clone size: few
V gene: TRBV25-1
D gene: .
CDR3 protein: CASSELQFRVEGRLQETQYF
CDR3 DNA: TGTGCCAGCAGTGAACTACAATTCCGAGTTGAGGGCCGATTGCAAGAGACCCAGTACTTC

J gene: TRBJ1-1
CDR3 length: 13
clone size: many
V gene: TRBV20-1
D gene: .
CDR3 protein: CSARARGDLEAFF
CDR3 DNA: TGCAGTGCTAGAGCTCGCGGGGACCTGGAAGCTTTCTTT

J gene: TRBJ1-1
CDR3 length: 16
clone size: .
V gene: TRBV12-3/TRBV12-4
D gene: TRBD1
CDR3 protein: CASSEPPGQGSGYTFF
CDR3 DNA: TGTGCCAGCAGTGAACCCCCGGGACAGGGAAGCGGCTACACTTTCTTT

J gene: TRBJ1-1
CDR3 length: 14
clone size: many
V gene: TRBV29-1
D gene: .
CDR3 protein: CSAAGHRKNTEAFF
CDR3 DNA: TGCAGCGCCGCGGGACACAGAAAGAACACTGAAGCTTTCTTT